The present entry profiles one T cell receptor beta chain with its context. Its antigen is unknown. The CDR3 spans 16 residues. Germline V gene sequence: CDR1 LNHNV, CDR2 YYDKDF (reference sequence). The data are from a study of T cells expressing NK-cell markers. The overall study: It was sorted CD3+CD56-NKG2C+, CD3+CD56+NKG2C- and CD3+CD56+NKG2C+ T cells that provided the TCR beta repertoires.

Reanalyzing the 5' RACE reads, TCRdb keeps one entry per CDR3 protein, without DNA. The sample holds some 390,000 distinct CDR3 sequences. Study conclusions and caveats: Whether expanded NKG2C+ T cell clones recognized HCMV stayed uncertain.

The source material was blood T cells: a sorted CD56 or NKG2C T cell subset, CD4+ or CD8+ T cells, or bulk PBMC T cells (not recorded which). The sequence derives from a woman aged 45-65 years in good health. The V call is TRBV15, the J call TRBJ2-1. The CDR3 spells CATSREGGDFINEQFF.